Here is one T cell receptor (beta chain) with its context. The target of this receptor is not known. Nothing much larger sits one base from this clone, and base qualities are not available. These data belong to a study of pediatric ulcerative colitis (dated by TCRdb to between 2018 and 2021). The study in broad terms: Among the ulcerative colitis patients, about seven had pancolitis and two had left-sided colitis, and histology in every patient was consistent with ulcerative colitis. From eight or nine newly diagnosed, treatment-naive pediatric ulcerative colitis patients and four non-IBD control children, paired blood and rectal samples were collected. Using the Pediatric Ulcerative Colitis Activity Index, two patients were classed as having mild disease, several as having moderate disease and three as having acute severe colitis.

Through the immunoSEQ TRB Survey service, multiplex V and J primers were used to amplify rearranged CDR3 beta regions from genomic DNA. Survey-level sequencing depth of up to 500,000 reads per sample was used to keep depth equal across samples. The libraries were purified and pooled, then sequenced using Illumina technology. In the source study's methods: Productive clonality, sample overlap, pairwise scatters, CDR3 beta length, V/D/J gene usage and productiveness were all assessed with the immunoSEQ online tools. Calculated diversity was defined as the number of unique rearrangements divided by total templates times 100, and Shannon and Simpson indices were additionally computed. For principal component analysis, Z-score normalized data were analyzed with the R prcomp function and the ggbiplot package. Blood-rectal clonal overlap within each subject was quantified with Morisita's index. Held by TCRdb, this immuneACCESS table contains in-frame sequences only and omits some clones. Under half of the omission traces to an unresolved V gene where checked; the cause of the rest is unknown. For V, J and clone size, that table is used; D and trimming come from the DNA. This sample has tens of thousands of clones in its table, and around 73% of those were observed once. Around 0.74% of the sample comes from the top ten.

During colonoscopy, one to two rectal pinch biopsies were obtained for research purposes. Before the diagnostic colonoscopy, none of the ulcerative colitis patients had been given any immunosuppressive medication. Rectal biopsies were digested with proteinase K before DNA isolation. The Wizard kit (Promega) was used to extract genomic DNA from the blood and intestinal samples. Trimming takes 2 bases off V and 6 bases off J; junction bases not matched to a gene: 11. Including cysteine and phenylalanine, the CDR3 has 17 amino acids. Only the CDR3 part of the read is kept: 51 bases, read in frame from the first base. The germline V gene specifies KGHSH as CDR1 and LQKENI as CDR2. The study at large found these results: With only four individuals, the healthy control group was small. Because the repertoires came from total lymphocyte DNA, rare subsets such as regulatory T cells may have patterns that are not reflected. Blood-derived T cells may have been included in rectal pinch biopsies, especially in patients with overt colitis. Autologous blood-rectal clonal overlap was significantly higher in ulcerative colitis patients than in controls, suggesting increased T cell trafficking to inflamed tissue. Features of the rectal repertoire distinguished controls, mild-moderate colitis patients and acute severe colitis patients, and in acute severe colitis, rectal diversity was reduced because of clonal expansions. For technical reasons, substantially fewer templates were yielded by the blood samples of two patients, and these blood samples were excluded from blood-rectal overlap analysis. A couple of rectal CDR3 clonotypes turned up in every ulcerative colitis patient but in none of the controls.

The source of this sequence is a boy between 5 and 17 years old with moderate ulcerative colitis. The chain joins TRBV18 to TRBJ2-3; 10 junctional bases match TRBD2. Sequencing used gut tissue. The CDR3 reads as follows: CASSPTTGTSVWDTQYF. The bases read TGTGCCAGCTCACCAACTACCGGGACTAGCGTTTGGGATACGCAGTATTTT.